These 30 T cell receptor beta chains came from one sample sequenced in a study of blood T cell repertoires in COVID-19 (dated by TCRdb to 2019 to 2021). Library method: the immunoSEQ multiplex PCR assay. The immuneACCESS repertoire file appears here via TCRdb, limited to in-frame rearrangements. These files lack a portion of the clones; in checked studies, under half of the deficit traces to unresolved V genes, and the cause of the others is not known. This sample is represented by about 120,000 clones; roughly three quarters of them were singletons. The top ten clones comprise 6.5% to 9.5% of the sample. The sequenced sample consisted of peripheral blood. The source is a human donor in a cohort sampled during active COVID-19.

CDR3 residues: CASSQLSGGVKQYF. The CDR3 DNA follows: TGTGCCAGCAGCCAGCTCTCGGGAGGGGTGAAGCAGTACTTC. The rearrangement links TRBV14 to TRBJ2-7; 8 bases are shared with TRBD2. The germline V gene encodes CDR1 SGHDN and CDR2 FVKESK. This CDR3 spans 14 amino acids. V lost 3 bases, J lost 8 bases, and 9 bases stayed unmatched.

The chain uses TRBV11-1 and TRBJ2-5, with 8 bases fitting TRBD1. In germline, CDR1 is SGHAT, CDR2 FQDESV (reference sequence). V trimming: 5 bases; J trimming: 4 bases; junction bases outside the gene matches: 6. The CDR3 extends over 14 amino acids. The CDR3 region is CASSPDRVGETQYF. CDR3 bases: TGTGCCAGCAGCCCGGACAGGGTCGGAGAGACCCAGTACTTC.

CDR3: CASAPRGSYEQYF. DNA for the CDR3: TGTGCCAGCGCTCCCCGGGGCTCCTACGAGCAGTACTTC. The chain carries TRBV2 and TRBJ2-7, with D tentatively TRBD2 (5 bases). The CDR3 spans 13 residues. Germline loops: CDR1 SNHLY, CDR2 FYNNEI. Trimming pared 8 bases from V and 0 bases from J, leaving 11 bases between.

The rearrangement uses TRBV5-4 and TRBJ2-5, with 10 bases identical to TRBD2. This CDR3 comprises 15 residues. J lost 2 bases, V lost 4 bases, and 5 bases had no gene match. The germline gives CDR1 SGHNT, CDR2 YYREEE (reference sequence). This CDR3 reads CASSPGTSVQETQYF. Here the CDR3 DNA reads TGTGCCAGCAGCCCCGGGACTAGCGTGCAAGAGACCCAGTACTTC.

This chain links TRBV6-6 with TRBJ1-2; possible D gene TRBD1, 5 bases. This CDR3 contains 15 residues. The germline V gene encodes CDR1 MNHNY and CDR2 SVGAGI (reference sequence). V lost 6 bases to trimming and J lost 4 bases, with 18 bases between them. This CDR3 reads CASSHGTQLGYGYTF. DNA for the CDR3: TGTGCCAGCAGCCACGGGACTCAGCTCGGCTATGGCTACACCTTC.

V usage is TRBV20-1 and J usage is TRBJ2-1; 9 bases line up with TRBD2. V lost 3 bases, J lost 2 bases, and 14 bases stayed unmatched. Germline CDR1 DFQATT, CDR2 SNEGSKA (reference sequence). This CDR3 is 18 amino acids long. CDR3 loop: CSASDFKTGTSTYNEQFF. The CDR3 coding sequence is TGCAGTGCTAGTGATTTTAAAACCGGGACTAGCACCTACAATGAGCAGTTCTTC.

The gene calls are TRBV6-8 and TRBJ1-2; D call uncertain. The CDR3 has 13 amino acids. Germline V gene lookup returns CDR1 MNHGY and CDR2 SAAAGT. With 2 bases removed from V and 7 bases from J, the gap between germline ends came to 11 bases. The CDR3 protein is CASSYASYGGYTF. The CDR3 bases are TGTGCCAGCAGTTACGCTTCCTATGGTGGCTACACCTTC.

The rearrangement joins TRBV5-4 to TRBJ2-7, with 7 bases identical to TRBD2. Per the germline V gene, CDR1 is SGHNT and CDR2 is YYREEE (reference sequence). The trim removed 4 bases at V and 6 bases at J, leaving 7 bases unmatched. The CDR3 runs to 13 residues. The CDR3 DNA sequence: TGTGCCAGCAGCCCCGCGGGGGTGGGCGAGCAGTACTTC. Its protein is CASSPAGVGEQYF.

The sample holds a few counts of this clone. The chain carries TRBV7-9 and TRBJ2-7; the D is unclear. CDR1 and CDR2 from the germline V gene are SEHNR and FQNEAQ (reference sequence). V was trimmed by 5 bases and J by 4 bases, leaving 9 bases between them. This CDR3 region has 12 residues. DNA of the CDR3: TGTGCCAGCAGCATAGTTCAGTACGAGCAGTACTTC. It encodes CASSIVQYEQYF. The entire variable domain, with the rest obtained from reference TRBV7-9 and TRBJ2-7, is as follows: DTGVSQNPRHKITKRGQNVTFRCDPISEHNRLYWYRQTLGQGPEFLTYFQNEAQLEKSRLLSDRFSAERPKGSFSTLEIQRTEQGDSAMYLCASSIVQYEQYFGPGTRLTVT.

The gene calls are TRBV4-1 and TRBJ1-3; 9 nucleotides line up with TRBD1. V shed 3 bases and J 2 bases; nucleotides not matched to a gene: 5. The germline V gene has CDR1 MGHRA and CDR2 YSYEKL. The CDR3 sequence is 16 residues long. The CDR3: CASSHPGTGPGNTIYF. The CDR3 bases are TGCGCCAGCAGCCATCCCGGGACAGGGCCTGGAAACACCATATATTTT.

The rearrangement uses TRBV27 and TRBJ2-7, with TRBD2 identical over 13 bases. Trimming at V came to 6 bases and at J to 0 bases, leaving 14 bases not matched to a gene. The CDR3 is 19 amino acids. The V gene's germline CDR1 is MNHEY and CDR2 SMNVEV (reference sequence). The chain's CDR3 is CASSRRGLAGSSPSYEQYF. The CDR3 DNA is TGTGCCAGCAGCCGCAGGGGACTAGCGGGGAGCTCCCCCTCCTACGAGCAGTACTTC.

Comments on this clone: The CDR3 end shows no conserved phenylalanine or tryptophan, and so a read error is likely. Because the CDR3's place on the DNA is in doubt, the DNA is left out and the CDR3 is given as listed by TCRdb. V and J are TRBV20-1 and TRBJ2-7; TRBD1 is the table's D call and was not checked against the DNA. Termini included, the CDR3 measures 11 amino acids. Germline V gene sequence: CDR1 DFQATT, CDR2 SNEGSKA (reference sequence). This CDR3 is CSAAGHIISAL.

This chain joins TRBV11-2 and TRBJ2-5; D perhaps matches TRBD2 (5 bases). The CDR3 length is 14 residues. Germline loops: CDR1 SGHAT, CDR2 FQNNGV. The germline V and J ends were trimmed by 4 bases and 1 base, with 10 bases remaining between them. CDR3 coding DNA: TGTGCCAGCAGCTATAACCGGGGCCAAGAGACCCAGTACTTC. This translates into CASSYNRGQETQYF.

The V gene is TRBV7-8, the J gene TRBJ2-7, with a possible D match to TRBD1 (6 bases). V was cut by 0 bases and J by 5 bases, with 11 bases left in between. This CDR3 contains 14 residues. The germline CDR1 and CDR2 sequences are SGHVS and FQNEAQ. The CDR3 reads CASSLAGRGDEQYF. CDR3 sequence (DNA): TGTGCCAGCAGCTTAGCGGGCAGGGGAGACGAGCAGTACTTC.

This clone showed up just a few times. This chain links TRBV19 with TRBJ1-2; D may be TRBD1 (6 bases). The germline V gene has CDR1 LNHDA and CDR2 SQIVND (reference sequence). The CDR3 extends over 12 amino acids. V was shortened by 9 bases and J by 4 bases, with 12 bases between the two germline ends. CDR3 sequence reads: CASSQGTYGYTF. In nucleotides, the CDR3 is TGTGCCAGCTCCCAGGGGACCTATGGCTACACCTTC.

This clone came up a few times. The chain uses TRBV19 and TRBJ1-1; 7 bases agree with TRBD1. Germline-derived CDR1 and CDR2 are LNHDA and SQIVND (reference sequence). V gave up 5 bases and J gave up 3 bases; unmatched junction bases: 3. The CDR3 has 13 amino acids. The CDR3 loop reads CASSRQGYTEAFF. CDR3 DNA: TGTGCCAGTAGTCGACAGGGCTACACTGAAGCTTTCTTT.

The gene calls are TRBV4-2 and TRBJ2-7; tentative D call: TRBD1 (6 bases). CDR3 length equals 15 residues. Trimming removed 0 bases from V and 0 bases from J, with 9 bases in between. CDR1 and CDR2 (germline): LGHNA, YNFKEQ. The CDR3 DNA follows: TGTGCCAGCAGCCAAGAGAAAGGGGGCTCCTACGAGCAGTACTTC. Its translation is CASSQEKGGSYEQYF.

The chain links TRBV7-8 to TRBJ1-1, with a possible D match to TRBD1 (5 bases). Germline loops: CDR1 SGHVS, CDR2 FQNEAQ. This CDR3 has 17 residues. Trimming pared 4 bases from V and 1 base from J, leaving 19 bases between. The CDR3 sequence is CASSSLYQGKRNTEAFF. In DNA form, the CDR3 reads TGTGCCAGCAGCTCCTTATACCAGGGAAAGAGGAACACTGAAGCTTTCTTT.

The chain employs TRBV7-2 and TRBJ2-5; 8 nucleotides line up with TRBD2. The CDR3 totals 14 residues. The germline V gene has CDR1 SGHTA and CDR2 FQGNSA. The V and J ends lost 3 bases and 2 bases, in that order; junction bases with no gene match: 2. The CDR3 bases are TGTGCCAGCAGCTTCGGGGGGGCACAAGAGACCCAGTACTTC. It encodes CASSFGGAQETQYF. The full variable domain, its missing parts supplied by reference TRBV7-2 and TRBJ2-5, is GAGVSQSPSNKVTEKGKDVELRCDPISGHTALYWYRQSLGQGLEFLIYFQGNSAPDKSGLPSDRFSAERTGGSVSTLTIQRTQQEDSAVYLCASSFGGAQETQYFGPGTRLLVL.

This clone appeared a single time. The rearrangement joins TRBV6-1 to TRBJ2-7; possible D gene TRBD2, 6 bases. Trimming stripped 0 bases from V and 5 bases from J, with 14 bases between. The CDR3 is 15 amino acids. The germline gives CDR1 MNHNS, CDR2 SASEGT. This chain's CDR3 is CASSEASGLLHEQYF. The CDR3 DNA is TGTGCCAGCAGTGAAGCTAGCGGATTGCTCCACGAGCAGTACTTC.

J is TRBJ2-7 and V is TRBV2, with 8 bases that match TRBD1. CDR1 SNHLY and CDR2 FYNNEI come from the germline V gene. Trimming removed 6 bases from V and 4 bases from J; junction bases left unmatched: 8. The CDR3 totals 14 residues. CDR3 nucleotide sequence: TGTGCCAGCAGCCCTCAGGGGGCAGCTTACGAGCAGTACTTC. Translated, it gives CASSPQGAAYEQYF.

J is TRBJ2-2 and V is TRBV15; tentatively, D is TRBD2 (7 bases). This CDR3 has 14 amino acids. From germline, CDR1 is LNHNV and CDR2 YYDKDF (reference sequence). V shed 5 bases and J shed 10 bases, with 17 bases lying between them. CDR3 sequence reads: CATSLRGAGVELFF. The CDR3 region has the DNA TGTGCCACCAGCCTCCGGGGGGCGGGAGTGGAGCTGTTTTTT.

The rearrangement links TRBV10-2 to TRBJ2-7; 13 positions agree with TRBD2. The CDR3 sequence is 16 residues long. The ends lost 0 bases at V and 2 bases at J; junction bases unmatched: 1. Germline V lookup: CDR1 WSHSY, CDR2 SAAADI. CDR3 sequence reads: CASSESLAGGPYEQYF. The CDR3 nucleotides are TGCGCCAGCAGTGAGTCACTAGCGGGAGGGCCCTACGAGCAGTACTTC.

This clone was found a few times. V usage is TRBV2 and J usage is TRBJ1-6; 8 bases map to TRBD1. The CDR3 is made up of 15 amino acids. Germline CDR1 SNHLY, CDR2 FYNNEI. Trimming removed 6 bases from V and 5 bases from J; junction bases left unmatched: 6. Written as DNA, the CDR3 is TGTGCCAGCAGAAGTGACAGGGGCGATAATTCACCCCTCCACTTT. Its translation is CASRSDRGDNSPLHF.

V is TRBV10-2 and J is TRBJ2-7, with TRBD1 as a possible D gene (6 bases). The germline V gene has CDR1 WSHSY and CDR2 SAAADI. V lost 6 bases, J lost 1 base, and 10 bases lay in between. The length of the CDR3 is 13 residues. CDR3 in DNA: TGCGCCAGCAGCGACGGGACATCCTACGAGCAGTACTTC. This sequence encodes CASSDGTSYEQYF.

The chain recombines TRBV24-1 with TRBJ2-1; possibly TRBD2 for D (6 bases). V was shortened by 3 bases and J by 6 bases, with 14 bases between the two germline ends. Per germline, CDR1 KGHDR and CDR2 SFDVKD. The CDR3 has 15 amino acids. The CDR3 sequence: CATSDPGQGGNEQFF. The CDR3 DNA follows: TGTGCCACCAGTGATCCGGGGCAGGGAGGCAATGAGCAGTTCTTC.

J is TRBJ2-7 and V is TRBV9, with 12 nucleotides matching TRBD2. V lost 0 bases, J lost 9 bases, and 13 bases stayed unmatched. Germline CDR1 is SGDLS and CDR2 is YYNGEE. The CDR3 is 17 residues long. CDR3 nucleotide sequence: TGTGCCAGCAGCGTAGCAGAAGGGAGGACTAGCGGGACTGTGCAGTACTTC. Translated, it gives CASSVAEGRTSGTVQYF.

The J gene is TRBJ2-7, the V gene TRBV19; tentatively, D is TRBD1 (5 bases). This CDR3 has 13 residues. Germline V gene data show CDR1 as LNHDA and CDR2 as SQIVND (reference sequence). Trimming pared 3 bases from V and 1 base from J, leaving 7 bases between. The CDR3 region is CASSMGQSYEQYF. The CDR3 region has the DNA TGTGCCAGTAGTATGGGGCAGTCCTACGAGCAGTACTTC.

This chain uses TRBV28 with TRBJ1-1; no clear D gene. V shed 4 bases and J shed 1 base, with 16 bases lying between them. Germline V CDR1 and CDR2: MDHEN, SYDVKM. The CDR3 consists of 16 residues. In nucleotides, the CDR3 is TGTGCCAGCAGTTCCACCCCGGGTAGTGGGAACACTGAAGCTTTCTTT. As protein: CASSSTPGSGNTEAFF. The full variable domain, its missing parts supplied by reference TRBV28 and TRBJ1-1, is DVKVTQSSRYLVKRTGEKVFLECVQDMDHENMFWYRQDPGLGLRLIYFSYDVKMKEKGDIPEGYSVSREKKERFSLILESASTNQTSMYLCASSSTPGSGNTEAFFGQGTRLTVV.

This chain uses TRBV10-3 with TRBJ2-5; 13 bases map to TRBD2. Germline-derived CDR1 and CDR2 are ENHRY and SYGVKD. The CDR3 consists of 17 residues. Trimming cost V 2 bases and J 5 bases; bases outside gene matches: 8. The CDR3 loop reads CAISEKTSGGPRETQYF. Here the CDR3 DNA reads TGTGCCATCAGTGAGAAGACTAGCGGGGGGCCGAGGGAGACCCAGTACTTC.